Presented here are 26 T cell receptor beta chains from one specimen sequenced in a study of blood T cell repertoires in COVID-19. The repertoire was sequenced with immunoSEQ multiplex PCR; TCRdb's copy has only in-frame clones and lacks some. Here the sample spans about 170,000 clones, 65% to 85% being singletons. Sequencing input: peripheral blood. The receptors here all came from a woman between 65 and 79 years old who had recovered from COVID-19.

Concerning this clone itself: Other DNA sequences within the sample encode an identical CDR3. This CDR3 reads CASSPRTGANTEAFF. The CDR3 DNA sequence: TGTGCCAGCTCACCAAGGACAGGGGCGAACACTGAAGCTTTCTTT. The rearrangement uses TRBV18 and TRBJ1-1; 9 bases map to TRBD1. CDR1 KGHSH and CDR2 LQKENI come from the germline V gene. The CDR3 length is 15 residues. The trim removed 2 bases at V and 1 base at J, leaving 2 bases unmatched.

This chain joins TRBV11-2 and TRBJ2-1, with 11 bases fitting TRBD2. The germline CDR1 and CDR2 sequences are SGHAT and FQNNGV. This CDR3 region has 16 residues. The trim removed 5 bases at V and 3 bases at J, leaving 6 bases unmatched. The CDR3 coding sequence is TGTGCCAGCAGCCCCCGACTAGCGGGAATCTACAATGAGCAGTTCTTC. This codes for CASSPRLAGIYNEQFF.

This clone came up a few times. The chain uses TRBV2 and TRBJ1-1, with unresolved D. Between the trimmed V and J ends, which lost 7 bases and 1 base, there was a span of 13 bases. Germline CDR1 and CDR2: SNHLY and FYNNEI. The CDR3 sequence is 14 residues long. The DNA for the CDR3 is TGTGCCAGCACCAAGGAGGGCCAGAACACTGAAGCTTTCTTT. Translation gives CASTKEGQNTEAFF.

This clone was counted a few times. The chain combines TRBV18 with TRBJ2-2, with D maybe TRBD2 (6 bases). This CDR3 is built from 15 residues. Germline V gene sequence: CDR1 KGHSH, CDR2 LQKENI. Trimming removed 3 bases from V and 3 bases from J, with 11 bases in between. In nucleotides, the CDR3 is TGTGCCAGCTCACCTGGGATAGCGGACACCGGGGAGCTGTTTTTT. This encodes CASSPGIADTGELFF.

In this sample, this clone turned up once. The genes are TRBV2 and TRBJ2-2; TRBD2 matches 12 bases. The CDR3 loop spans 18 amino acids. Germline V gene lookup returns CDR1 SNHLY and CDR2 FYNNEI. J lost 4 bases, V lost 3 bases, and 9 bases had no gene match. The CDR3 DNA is TGTGCCAGCAGTGAGCGGCTAGCGGGGGGGCAGGGCACCGGGGAGCTGTTTTTT. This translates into CASSERLAGGQGTGELFF.

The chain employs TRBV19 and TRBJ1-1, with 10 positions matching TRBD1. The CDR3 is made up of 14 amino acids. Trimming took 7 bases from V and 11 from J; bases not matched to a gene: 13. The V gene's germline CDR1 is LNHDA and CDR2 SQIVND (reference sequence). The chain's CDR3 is CASTPTGGPPGAFF. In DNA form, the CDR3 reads TGTGCCAGTACCCCGACAGGGGGCCCCCCGGGGGCTTTCTTT.

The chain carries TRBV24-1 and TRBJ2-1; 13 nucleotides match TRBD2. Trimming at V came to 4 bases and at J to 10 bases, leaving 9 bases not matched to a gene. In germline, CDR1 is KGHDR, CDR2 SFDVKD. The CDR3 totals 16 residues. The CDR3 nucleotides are TGTGCCACCAGTGACCCCGGACTAGCGGGAGTAGGGGAGCAGTTCTTC. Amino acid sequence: CATSDPGLAGVGEQFF.

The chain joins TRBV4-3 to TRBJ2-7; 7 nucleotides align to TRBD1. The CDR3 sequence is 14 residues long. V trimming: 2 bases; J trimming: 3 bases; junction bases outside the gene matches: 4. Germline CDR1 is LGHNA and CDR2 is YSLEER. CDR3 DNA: TGCGCCAGCAGCCAACGCGGACAGGACTACGAGCAGTACTTC. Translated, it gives CASSQRGQDYEQYF.

CDR3 loop: CSVGTVRGAGTDTQYF. CDR3 nucleotide sequence: TGCAGCGTCGGCACGGTTCGGGGGGCCGGCACAGATACGCAGTATTTT. This rearrangement joins TRBV29-1 to TRBJ2-3; possible D gene TRBD2, 7 bases. CDR3 size: 16 residues. V shed 6 bases and J shed 1 base, with 20 bases lying between them. Germline V gives CDR1 SQVTM, CDR2 ANQGSEA.

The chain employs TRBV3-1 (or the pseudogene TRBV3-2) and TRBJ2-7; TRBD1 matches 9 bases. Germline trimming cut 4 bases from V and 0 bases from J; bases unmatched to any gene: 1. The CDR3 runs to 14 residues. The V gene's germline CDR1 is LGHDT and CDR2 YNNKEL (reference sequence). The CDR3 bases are TGTGCCAGCAGCCCGACAGGGGGCTCCTACGAGCAGTACTTC. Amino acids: CASSPTGGSYEQYF.

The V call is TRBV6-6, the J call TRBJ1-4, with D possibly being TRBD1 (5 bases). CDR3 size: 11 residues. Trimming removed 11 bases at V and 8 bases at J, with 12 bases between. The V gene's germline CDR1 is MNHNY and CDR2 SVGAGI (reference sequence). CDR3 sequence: CAGGDGEKLFF. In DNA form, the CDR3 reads TGTGCCGGGGGGGATGGGGAAAAACTGTTTTTT.

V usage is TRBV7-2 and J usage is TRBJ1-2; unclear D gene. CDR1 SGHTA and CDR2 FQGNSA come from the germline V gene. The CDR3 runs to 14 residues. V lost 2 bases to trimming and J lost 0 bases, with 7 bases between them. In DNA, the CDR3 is TGTGCCAGCAGCTTACTGTTAGCTAACTATGGCTACACCTTC. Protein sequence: CASSLLLANYGYTF.

The CDR3 loop reads CASSPRQGEGELFF. The CDR3 coding sequence is TGTGCCAGCTCACCACGGCAGGGCGAGGGGGAACTGTTTTTT. V usage is TRBV18 and J usage is TRBJ1-4; weak D call: TRBD1 (6 bases). The length of the CDR3 is 14 residues. The V end lost 1 base, the J end lost 12 bases, and 15 bases lay between the germline ends. Per the germline V gene, CDR1 is KGHSH and CDR2 is LQKENI.

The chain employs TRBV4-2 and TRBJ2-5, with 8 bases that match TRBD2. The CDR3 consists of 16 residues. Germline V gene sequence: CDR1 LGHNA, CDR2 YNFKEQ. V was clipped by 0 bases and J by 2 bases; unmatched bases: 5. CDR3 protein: CASSQDRAGGQETQYF. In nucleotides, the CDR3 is TGTGCCAGCAGCCAAGATAGGGCGGGAGGACAAGAGACCCAGTACTTC.

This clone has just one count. Written as DNA, the CDR3 is TGTGCCAGCAGCTTGGGGACTAGCGGAAATGAGCAGTTCTTC. As protein: CASSLGTSGNEQFF. The chain joins TRBV7-6 to TRBJ2-1; 11 positions agree with TRBD2. This CDR3 is built from 14 residues. V lost 3 bases to trimming and J lost 7 bases; unmatched junction nucleotides: 2. Germline CDR1 is SGHVS and CDR2 is FNYEAQ.

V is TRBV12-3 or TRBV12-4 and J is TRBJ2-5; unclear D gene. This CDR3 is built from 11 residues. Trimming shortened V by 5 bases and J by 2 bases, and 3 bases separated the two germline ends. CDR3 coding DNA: TGTGCCAGCAGTATACAAGAGACCCAGTACTTC. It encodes CASSIQETQYF.

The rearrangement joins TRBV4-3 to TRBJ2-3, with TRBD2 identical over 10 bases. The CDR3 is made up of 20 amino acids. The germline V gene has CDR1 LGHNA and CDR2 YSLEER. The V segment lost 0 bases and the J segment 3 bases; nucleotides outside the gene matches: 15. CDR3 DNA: TGCGCCAGCAGCCAAGATCTGGTAGGGAGCGGGAGGGCCGGGACAGATACGCAGTATTTT. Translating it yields CASSQDLVGSGRAGTDTQYF.

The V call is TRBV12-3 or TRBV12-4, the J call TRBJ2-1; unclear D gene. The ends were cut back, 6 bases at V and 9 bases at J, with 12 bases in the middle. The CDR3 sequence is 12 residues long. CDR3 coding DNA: TGTGCCAGCAGCGCCATCGGAGTTGAGCAGTTCTTC. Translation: CASSAIGVEQFF.

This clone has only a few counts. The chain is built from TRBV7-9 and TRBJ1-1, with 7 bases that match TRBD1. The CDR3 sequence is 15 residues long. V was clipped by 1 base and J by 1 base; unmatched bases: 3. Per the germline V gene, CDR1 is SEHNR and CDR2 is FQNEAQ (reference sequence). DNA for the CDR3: TGTGCCAGCAGCTTAGGGGGGACAGCGAACACTGAAGCTTTCTTT. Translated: CASSLGGTANTEAFF.

CDR3 sequence reads: CASSSTGTQDEQYF. CDR3 bases: TGCGCCAGCAGCTCAACCGGGACTCAAGACGAGCAGTACTTC. The chain is built from TRBV5-1 and TRBJ2-7, with TRBD2 as a possible D gene (6 bases). Trimming took 3 bases from V and 5 from J, leaving 15 bases between them. Germline V lookup: CDR1 SGHRS, CDR2 YFSETQ. The CDR3 runs 14 residues.

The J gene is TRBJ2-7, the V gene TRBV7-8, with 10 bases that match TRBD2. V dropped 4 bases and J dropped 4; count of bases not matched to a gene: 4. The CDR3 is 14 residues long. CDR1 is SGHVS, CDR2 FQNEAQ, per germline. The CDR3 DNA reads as TGTGCCAGCAGCTGGGGGACTAGCGCTTACGAGCAGTACTTC. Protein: CASSWGTSAYEQYF. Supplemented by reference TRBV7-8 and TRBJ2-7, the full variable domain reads GAGVSQSPRYKVAKRGQDVALRCDPISGHVSLFWYQQALGQGPEFLTYFQNEAQLDKSGLPSDRFFAERPEGSVSTLKIQRTQQEDSAVYLCASSWGTSAYEQYFGPGTRLTVT.

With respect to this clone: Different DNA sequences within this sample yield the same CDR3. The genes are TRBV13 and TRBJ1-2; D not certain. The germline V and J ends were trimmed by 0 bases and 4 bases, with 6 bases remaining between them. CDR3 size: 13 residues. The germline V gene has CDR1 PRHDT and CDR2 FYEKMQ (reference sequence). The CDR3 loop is CASSLGRGYGYTF. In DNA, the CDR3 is TGTGCCAGCAGCTTAGGTCGGGGCTATGGCTACACCTTC.

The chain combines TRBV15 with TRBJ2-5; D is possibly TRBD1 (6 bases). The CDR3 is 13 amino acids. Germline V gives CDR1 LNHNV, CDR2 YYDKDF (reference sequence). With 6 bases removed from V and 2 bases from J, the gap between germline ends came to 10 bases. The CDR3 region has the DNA TGTGCCACCAGACCAGGGGTGCAAGAGACCCAGTACTTC. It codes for CATRPGVQETQYF.

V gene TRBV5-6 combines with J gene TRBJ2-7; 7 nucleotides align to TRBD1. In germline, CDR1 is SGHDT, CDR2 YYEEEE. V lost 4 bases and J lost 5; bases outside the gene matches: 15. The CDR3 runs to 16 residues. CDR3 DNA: TGTGCCAGCAGCAGGGGGCCCCAACTAGGGCTCCACGAGCAGTACTTC. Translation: CASSRGPQLGLHEQYF.

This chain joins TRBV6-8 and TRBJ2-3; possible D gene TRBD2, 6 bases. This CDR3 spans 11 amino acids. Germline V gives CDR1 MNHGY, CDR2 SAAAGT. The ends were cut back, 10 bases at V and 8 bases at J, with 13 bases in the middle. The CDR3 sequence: CATRPGLTQYF. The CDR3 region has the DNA TGTGCCACCAGGCCGGGACTTACGCAGTATTTT.

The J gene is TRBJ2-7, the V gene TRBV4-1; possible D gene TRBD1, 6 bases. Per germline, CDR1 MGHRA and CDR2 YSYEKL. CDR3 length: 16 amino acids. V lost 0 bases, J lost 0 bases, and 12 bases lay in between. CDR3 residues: CASSQDRTGSSYEQYF. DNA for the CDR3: TGCGCCAGCAGCCAAGATCGAACAGGGAGCTCCTACGAGCAGTACTTC.